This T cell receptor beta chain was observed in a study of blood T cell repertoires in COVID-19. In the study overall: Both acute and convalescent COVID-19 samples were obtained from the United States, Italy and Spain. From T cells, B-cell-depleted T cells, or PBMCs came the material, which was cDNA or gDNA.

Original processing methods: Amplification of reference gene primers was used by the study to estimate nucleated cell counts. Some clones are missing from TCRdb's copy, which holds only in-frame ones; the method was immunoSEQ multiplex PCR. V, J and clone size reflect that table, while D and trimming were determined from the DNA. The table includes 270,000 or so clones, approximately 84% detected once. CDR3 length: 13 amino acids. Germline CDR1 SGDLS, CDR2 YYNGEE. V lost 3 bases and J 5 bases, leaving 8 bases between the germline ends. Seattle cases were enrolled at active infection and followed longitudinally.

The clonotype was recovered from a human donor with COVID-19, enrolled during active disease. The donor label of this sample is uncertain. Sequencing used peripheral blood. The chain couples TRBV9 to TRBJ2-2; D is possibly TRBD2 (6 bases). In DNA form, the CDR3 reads TGTGCCAGCAGCGAGGAGGGGACCGGGGAGCTGTTTTTT. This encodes CASSEEGTGELFF.